Presented here are 16 T cell receptor beta chains from one specimen sequenced in a study of T cell repertoires in aging, cancer and after chemotherapy. TRB rearrangements spanning V, D and J were amplified using mixed TRB-A/B primers. Via MiXCR, TCRdb re-called the multiplex PCR reads, giving one row per CDR3 protein. This sample has over a thousand distinct CDR3 sequences, with roughly a sixth found just once. Amplification of TCR beta used genomic DNA extracted from peripheral blood. Sequences were obtained from blood. The receptors were sampled from a human donor with a solid tumor.

The chain recombines TRBV20-1 with TRBJ1-4; weak D call: TRBD1 (5 bases). V lost 0 bases to trimming and J lost 3 bases, with 14 bases between them. Looked up from germline, CDR1 is DFQATT and CDR2 is SNEGSKA (reference sequence). There are 16 residues in the CDR3. The CDR3 loop is CSARDSHKGSNEKLFF. CDR3 bases: TGCAGTGCTAGAGACTCCCATAAGGGGTCTAATGAAAAACTGTTTTTT.

This chain's CDR3 is CASSNRQGTTQYF. CDR3 sequence (DNA): TGTGCCAGCAGCAACAGACAGGGAACGACGCAGTATTTT. The rearrangement links TRBV14 to TRBJ2-3, with 7 nucleotides matching TRBD1. The CDR3 extends over 13 amino acids. Germline V gene sequence: CDR1 SGHDN, CDR2 FVKESK. The trim removed 5 bases at V and 9 bases at J, leaving 8 bases unmatched. The full variable domain, its missing parts supplied by reference TRBV14 and TRBJ2-3, is EAGVTQFPSHSVIEKGQTVTLRCDPISGHDNLYWYRRVMGKEIKFLLHFVKESKQDESGMPNNRFLAERTGGTYSTLKVQPAELEDSGVYFCASSNRQGTTQYFGPGTRLTVL.

There are a few counts of this clonotype. The V call is TRBV6-1, the J call TRBJ1-2, with TRBD1 as a possible D gene (5 bases). This CDR3 has 18 residues. V lost 3 bases and J lost 8, with 28 bases in between. The V gene's germline CDR1 is MNHNS and CDR2 SASEGT. Here the CDR3 DNA reads TGTGCCAGCAGTGATAAAGGGGCTCTGGCAGGGCGGTCTGAAGGCTACACCTTC. Protein product: CASSDKGALAGRSEGYTF.

By share of the sample, this clonotype is large (0.1 to 1%). The gene calls are TRBV30 and TRBJ2-3; 10 positions agree with TRBD2. Germline V gives CDR1 GTSNPN, CDR2 SVGIG (reference sequence). V gave up 1 base and J gave up 0 bases; unmatched junction bases: 7. The CDR3 length is 17 residues. The CDR3 here is CAWSAGLARESTDTQYF. The CDR3 nucleotides are TGTGCCTGGAGTGCGGGACTAGCGAGAGAGAGCACAGATACGCAGTATTTT.

This chain uses TRBV5-4 with TRBJ1-2; the D gene is possibly TRBD1 (5 bases). Germline CDR1 and CDR2: SGHNT and YYREEE (reference sequence). The CDR3 length is 14 residues. V was trimmed by 4 bases and J by 4 bases, leaving 14 bases between them. The CDR3 region is CASSGVGGGYGYTF. DNA for the CDR3: TGTGCCAGCAGCGGGGTGGGGGGAGGCTATGGCTACACCTTC. Drawing the rest from reference TRBV5-4 and TRBJ1-2, the complete variable domain is ETGVTQSPTHLIKTRGQQVTLRCSSQSGHNTVSWYQQALGQGPQFIFQYYREEENGRGNFPPRFSGLQFPNYSSELNVNALELDDSALYLCASSGVGGGYGYTFGSGTRLTVV.

This clonotype turned up a few times. The chain combines TRBV5-1 with TRBJ2-4; D is possibly TRBD1 or TRBD2 (6 bases each). Trimming took off 4 bases at V and 0 bases at J, with 23 bases between the two ends. Germline V lookup: CDR1 SGHRS, CDR2 YFSETQ. CDR3 size: 19 residues. The CDR3 loop reads CASSNAEGSGALAKNIQYF. As DNA, the CDR3 is TGCGCCAGCAGCAACGCCGAAGGATCGGGGGCTTTAGCCAAAAACATTCAGTACTTC.

Turning to this clonotype: A read error is possible here, since a much larger clone lies one base away. The chain is built from TRBV6-6 and TRBJ2-2, with D perhaps matching TRBD2 (5 bases). In germline, CDR1 is MNHNY, CDR2 SVGAGI (reference sequence). This CDR3 comprises 16 residues. CDR3 DNA sequence: TGTGCCAGCAGTTACTCGAGACCCGTTAACACCGGGGAGATGTTTTTT. Translated: CASSYSRPVNTGEMFF.

Sample share makes this clonotype medium-sized (0.01 to 0.1%). The rearrangement links TRBV6-5 to TRBJ2-5, with 14 nucleotides matching TRBD2. Germline values: CDR1 MNHEY, CDR2 SVGAGI. V lost 7 bases, J lost 2 bases, and 18 bases stayed unmatched. The CDR3 has 20 residues. The CDR3 DNA sequence: TGTGCCAGCAAGCCCGAATGGGGGACTAGCGGGGGCCATTTTCAAGAGACCCAGTACTTC. Translating gives CASKPEWGTSGGHFQETQYF.

The chain employs TRBV6-1 and TRBJ2-1, with D possibly called TRBD1 or TRBD2 (5 bases each). The CDR3 has 17 amino acids. Looked up from germline, CDR1 is MNHNS and CDR2 is SASEGT. Between the trimmed V and J ends, which lost 2 bases and 5 bases, there was a span of 19 bases. The chain's CDR3 is CASSERGGSRPDNEQFF. The CDR3 coding sequence is TGTGCCAGCAGTGAAAGGGGCGGGTCCAGGCCGGACAATGAGCAGTTCTTC.

The chain is built from TRBV6-6 and TRBJ1-5; D ambiguous. Germline CDR1 reads MNHNY; CDR2 reads SVGAGI (reference sequence). V lost 6 bases and J lost 7, with 10 bases in between. CDR3 length equals 12 residues. Here the CDR3 reads CASSPGQQPQHF. CDR3 DNA: TGTGCCAGCAGCCCCGGTCAACAGCCCCAGCATTTT.

The V gene is TRBV2, the J gene TRBJ1-2; D might be TRBD1 (5 bases). V shed 6 bases and J shed 1 base, with 12 bases lying between them. This CDR3 is built from 14 residues. The germline CDR1 and CDR2 sequences are SNHLY and FYNNEI. CDR3 bases: TGTGCCAGCAGCGAGAGGGGCCATAACTATGGCTACACCTTC. Amino acid sequence: CASSERGHNYGYTF.

This clonotype was seen more than once but under ten times. This rearrangement joins TRBV30 to TRBJ2-7, with D perhaps TRBD1 (6 bases). The CDR3 spans 12 residues. The V and J ends lost 2 bases and 4 bases respectively, with 9 bases between them. The V gene's germline CDR1 is GTSNPN and CDR2 SVGIG (reference sequence). The CDR3 DNA follows: TGTGCCTGGAGTAACAGGGAATACGAGCAGTACTTC. This encodes CAWSNREYEQYF.

This rearrangement joins TRBV28 to TRBJ2-5; perhaps D is TRBD1 or TRBD2 (6 bases each). V gave up 7 bases and J gave up 7 bases, with 19 bases separating them. In germline, CDR1 is MDHEN, CDR2 SYDVKM. This CDR3 has 14 residues. This chain's CDR3 is CASTLGWGAGTQYF. Written as DNA, the CDR3 is TGTGCCAGCACCCTCGGCTGGGGGGCAGGGACCCAGTACTTC.

This rearrangement joins TRBV20-1 to TRBJ2-3; D is uncertain. This CDR3 has 17 residues. Germline V gene data show CDR1 as DFQATT and CDR2 as SNEGSKA (reference sequence). V dropped 1 base and J dropped 6 bases, with 23 bases sitting between them. The CDR3 sequence: CSARGPADGRPPDTQYF. For the CDR3, the DNA is TGCAGTGCTAGAGGGCCCGCTGATGGCAGGCCGCCGGATACGCAGTATTTT.

On this clonotype: A much larger clone is a single base away; this may be a read error. The rearrangement joins TRBV11-3 to TRBJ2-5; 10 bases align to TRBD1. Per germline, CDR1 SGHNT and CDR2 YENEEA. V dropped 3 bases and J dropped 5; count of bases not matched to a gene: 3. This CDR3 region has 14 residues. As DNA, the CDR3 is TGTGCCAGCAGCTTGGGACAGGGGAGCGAGACCCAGTACTTC. It codes for CASSLGQGSETQYF.

This clonotype is large by share. V and J are TRBV6-5 and TRBJ2-1; TRBD1 matches at 8 bases. The CDR3 runs to 14 residues. Trimming cost V 5 bases and J 4 bases; bases outside gene matches: 4. Germline V gene lookup returns CDR1 MNHEY and CDR2 SVGAGI. CDR3 sequence reads: CASSRTGIYNEQFF. CDR3 in DNA: TGTGCCAGCAGTCGGACAGGGATATACAATGAGCAGTTCTTC.